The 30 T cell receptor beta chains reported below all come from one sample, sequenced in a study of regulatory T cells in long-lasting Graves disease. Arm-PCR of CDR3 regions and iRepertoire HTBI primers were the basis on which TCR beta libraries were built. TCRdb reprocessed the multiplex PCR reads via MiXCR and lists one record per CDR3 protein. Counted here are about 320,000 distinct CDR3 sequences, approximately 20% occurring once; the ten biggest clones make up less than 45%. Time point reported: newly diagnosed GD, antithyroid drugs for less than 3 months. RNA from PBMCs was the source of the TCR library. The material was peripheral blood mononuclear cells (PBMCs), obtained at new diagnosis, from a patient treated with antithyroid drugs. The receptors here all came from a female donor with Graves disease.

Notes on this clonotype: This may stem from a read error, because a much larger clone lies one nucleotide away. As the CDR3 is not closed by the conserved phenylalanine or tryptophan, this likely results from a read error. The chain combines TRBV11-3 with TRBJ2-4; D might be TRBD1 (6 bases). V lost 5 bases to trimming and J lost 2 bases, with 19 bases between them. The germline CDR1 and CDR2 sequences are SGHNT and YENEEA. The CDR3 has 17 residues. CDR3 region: CASSLDRFRSTKNIQYS. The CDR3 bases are TGTGCCAGCAGCCTTGACAGGTTTCGGTCAACCAAAAACATTCAGTACTCC.

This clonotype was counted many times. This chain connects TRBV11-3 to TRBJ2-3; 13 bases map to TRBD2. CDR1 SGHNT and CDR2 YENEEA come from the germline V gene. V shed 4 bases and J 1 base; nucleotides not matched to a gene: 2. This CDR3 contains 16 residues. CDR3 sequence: CASSSGTSGGTDTQYF. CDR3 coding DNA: TGTGCCAGCAGCTCCGGGACTAGCGGGGGCACAGATACGCAGTATTTT.

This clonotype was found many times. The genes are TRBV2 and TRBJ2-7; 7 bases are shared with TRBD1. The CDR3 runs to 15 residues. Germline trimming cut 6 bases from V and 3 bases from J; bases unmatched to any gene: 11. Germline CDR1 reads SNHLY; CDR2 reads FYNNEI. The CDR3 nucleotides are TGTGCCAGCAGCCCTCAACAGGGGTGGAGCTACGAGCAGTACTTC. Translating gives CASSPQQGWSYEQYF.

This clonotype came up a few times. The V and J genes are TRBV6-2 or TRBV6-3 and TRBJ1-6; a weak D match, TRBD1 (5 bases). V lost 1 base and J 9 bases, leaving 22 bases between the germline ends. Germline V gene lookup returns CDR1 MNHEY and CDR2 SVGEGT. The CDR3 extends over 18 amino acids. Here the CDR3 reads CASSYWTLGGRGSSPLHF. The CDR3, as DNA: TGTGCCAGCAGTTACTGGACCCTCGGGGGAAGGGGATCTTCACCCCTCCACTTT.

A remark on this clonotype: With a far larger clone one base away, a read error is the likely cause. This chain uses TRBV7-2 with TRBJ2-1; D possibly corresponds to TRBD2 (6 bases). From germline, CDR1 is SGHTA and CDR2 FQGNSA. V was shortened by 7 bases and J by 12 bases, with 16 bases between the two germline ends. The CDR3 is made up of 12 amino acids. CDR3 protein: CASKDGGNRQFF. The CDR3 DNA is TGTGCCAGCAAGGACGGGGGTAATCGGCAGTTCTTC.

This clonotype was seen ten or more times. CDR3 nucleotide sequence: TGTGCCACGTTTGGCGCGTACGAGCAGTACTTC. Protein product: CATFGAYEQYF. The V and J genes are TRBV28 and TRBJ2-7; D unresolved. Deletions cut 10 bases from V and 4 bases from J, with 11 bases between. The CDR3 is made up of 11 amino acids. Germline CDR1 reads MDHEN; CDR2 reads SYDVKM.

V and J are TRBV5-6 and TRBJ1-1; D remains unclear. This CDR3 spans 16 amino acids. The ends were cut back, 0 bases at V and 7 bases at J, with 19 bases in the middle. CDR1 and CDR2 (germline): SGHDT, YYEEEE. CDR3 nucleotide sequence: TGTGCCAGCAGCTTGGAAGGTTTTCCCACCCCCCTTGAAGCTTTCTTT. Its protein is CASSLEGFPTPLEAFF.

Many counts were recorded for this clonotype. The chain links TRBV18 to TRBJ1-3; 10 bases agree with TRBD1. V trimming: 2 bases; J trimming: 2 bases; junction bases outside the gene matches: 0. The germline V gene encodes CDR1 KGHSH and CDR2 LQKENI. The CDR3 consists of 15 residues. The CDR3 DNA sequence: TGTGCCAGCTCACCAGGGACAGGGGCTGGAAACACCATATATTTT. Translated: CASSPGTGAGNTIYF.

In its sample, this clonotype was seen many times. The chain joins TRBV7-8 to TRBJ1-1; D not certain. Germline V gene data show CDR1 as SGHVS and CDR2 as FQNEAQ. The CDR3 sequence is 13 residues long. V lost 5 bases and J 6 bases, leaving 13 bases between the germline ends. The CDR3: CASSPVRGAEAFF. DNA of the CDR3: TGTGCCAGCAGCCCGGTTCGCGGTGCTGAAGCTTTCTTT.

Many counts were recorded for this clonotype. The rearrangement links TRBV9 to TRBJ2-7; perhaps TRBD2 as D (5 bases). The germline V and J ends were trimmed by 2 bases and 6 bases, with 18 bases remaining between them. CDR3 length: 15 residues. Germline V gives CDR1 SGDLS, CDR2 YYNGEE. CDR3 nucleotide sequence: TGTGCCAGCAGCGTGGGAGAGATTGGCCTCCGCGAGCAGTACTTC. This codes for CASSVGEIGLREQYF.

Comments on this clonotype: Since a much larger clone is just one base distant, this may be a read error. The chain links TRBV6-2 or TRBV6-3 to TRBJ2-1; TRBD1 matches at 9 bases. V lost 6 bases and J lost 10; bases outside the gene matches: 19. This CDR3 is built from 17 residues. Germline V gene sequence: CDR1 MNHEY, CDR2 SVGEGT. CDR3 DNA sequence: TGTGCCAGCAGGACTTACTATTCCCGGGACAGGGAAATGGAGCAGTTCTTC. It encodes CASRTYYSRDREMEQFF.

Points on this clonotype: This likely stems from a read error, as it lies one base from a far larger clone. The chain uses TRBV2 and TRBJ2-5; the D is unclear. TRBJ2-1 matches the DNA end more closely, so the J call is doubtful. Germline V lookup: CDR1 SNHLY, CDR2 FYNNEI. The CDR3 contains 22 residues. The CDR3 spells CASNVICQPYKAPNTSNNEQFF. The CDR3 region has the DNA TGTGCCAGCAATGTGATATGCCAACCCTACAAAGCCCCGAATACCTCTAACAATGAGCAGTTCTTC.

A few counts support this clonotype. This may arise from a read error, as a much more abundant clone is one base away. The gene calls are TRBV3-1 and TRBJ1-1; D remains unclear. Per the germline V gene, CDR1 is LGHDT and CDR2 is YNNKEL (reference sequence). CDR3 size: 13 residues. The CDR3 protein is CASSQEGGTEASF. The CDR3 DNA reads TGTGCCAGCAGCCAAGAGGGCGGCACTGAAGCTTCCTTT.

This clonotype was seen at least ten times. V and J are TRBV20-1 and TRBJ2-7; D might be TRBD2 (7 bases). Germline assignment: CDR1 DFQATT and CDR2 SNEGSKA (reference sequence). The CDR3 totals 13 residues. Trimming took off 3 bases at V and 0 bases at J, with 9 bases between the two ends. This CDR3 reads CSASGGLSYEQYF. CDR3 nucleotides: TGCAGTGCTAGCGGGGGGCTCTCCTACGAGCAGTACTTC.

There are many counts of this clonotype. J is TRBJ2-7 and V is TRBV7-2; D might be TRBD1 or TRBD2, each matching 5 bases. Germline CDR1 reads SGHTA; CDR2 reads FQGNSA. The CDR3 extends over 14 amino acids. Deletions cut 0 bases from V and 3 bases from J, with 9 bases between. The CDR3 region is CASSLAGDRYEQYF. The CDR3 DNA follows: TGTGCCAGCAGCTTAGCAGGGGACCGCTACGAGCAGTACTTC. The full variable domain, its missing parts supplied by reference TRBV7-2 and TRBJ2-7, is GAGVSQSPSNKVTEKGKDVELRCDPISGHTALYWYRQSLGQGLEFLIYFQGNSAPDKSGLPSDRFSAERTGGSVSTLTIQRTQQEDSAVYLCASSLAGDRYEQYFGPGTRLTVT.

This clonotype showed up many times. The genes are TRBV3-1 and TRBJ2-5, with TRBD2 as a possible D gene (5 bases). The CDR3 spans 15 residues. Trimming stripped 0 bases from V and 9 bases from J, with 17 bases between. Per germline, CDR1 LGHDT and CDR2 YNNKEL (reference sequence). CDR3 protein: CASSQEPAEGLSQYF. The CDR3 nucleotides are TGTGCCAGCAGCCAAGAACCAGCCGAGGGTTTGTCCCAGTACTTC.

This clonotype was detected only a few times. The chain's CDR3 is CASSLGGILSDTQYF. For the CDR3, the DNA is TGTGCCAGCAGCTTGGGCGGGATTCTCTCAGATACGCAGTATTTT. The chain recombines TRBV5-4 with TRBJ2-3, with D tentatively TRBD2 (6 bases). Trimming stripped 0 bases from V and 4 bases from J, with 12 bases between. This CDR3 is 15 amino acids long. In germline, CDR1 is SGHNT, CDR2 YYREEE (reference sequence). The full variable domain, in which reference TRBV5-4 and TRBJ2-3 provide the parts outside the CDR3, is ETGVTQSPTHLIKTRGQQVTLRCSSQSGHNTVSWYQQALGQGPQFIFQYYREEENGRGNFPPRFSGLQFPNYSSELNVNALELDDSALYLCASSLGGILSDTQYFGPGTRLTVL.

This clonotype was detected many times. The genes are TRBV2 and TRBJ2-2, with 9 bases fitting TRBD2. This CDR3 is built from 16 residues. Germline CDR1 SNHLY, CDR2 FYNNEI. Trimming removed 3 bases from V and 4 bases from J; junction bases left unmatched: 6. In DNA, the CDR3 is TGTGCCAGCAGTGACGATAGCGGGAGAAGCACCGGGGAGCTGTTTTTT. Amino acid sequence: CASSDDSGRSTGELFF.

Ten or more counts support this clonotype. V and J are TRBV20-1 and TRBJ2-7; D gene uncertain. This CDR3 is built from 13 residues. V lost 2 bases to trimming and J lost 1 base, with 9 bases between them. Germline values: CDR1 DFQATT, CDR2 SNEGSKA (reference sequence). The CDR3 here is CSARPGASYEQYF. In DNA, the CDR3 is TGCAGTGCTAGACCCGGAGCGTCCTACGAGCAGTACTTC.

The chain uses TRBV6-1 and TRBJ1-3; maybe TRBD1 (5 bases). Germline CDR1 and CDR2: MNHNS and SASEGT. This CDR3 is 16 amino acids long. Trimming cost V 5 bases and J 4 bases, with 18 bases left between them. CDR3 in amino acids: CASSIQGELSGNTIYF. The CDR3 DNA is TGTGCCAGCAGTATTCAGGGAGAGCTTTCCGGAAACACCATATATTTT.

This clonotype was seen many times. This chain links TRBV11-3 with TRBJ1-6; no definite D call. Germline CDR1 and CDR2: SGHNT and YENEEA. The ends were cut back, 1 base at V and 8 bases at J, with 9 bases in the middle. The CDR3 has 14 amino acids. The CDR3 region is CASSLVGVDSPLHF. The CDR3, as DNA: TGTGCCAGCAGCTTAGTTGGGGTCGATTCACCCCTCCACTTT.

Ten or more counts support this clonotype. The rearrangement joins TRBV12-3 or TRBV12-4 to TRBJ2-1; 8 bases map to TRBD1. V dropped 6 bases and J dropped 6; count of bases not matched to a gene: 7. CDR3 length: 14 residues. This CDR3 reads CASSYRGVSNEQFF. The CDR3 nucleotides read TGTGCCAGCAGCTACAGGGGGGTCTCCAATGAGCAGTTCTTC.

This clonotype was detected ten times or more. CDR3 nucleotide sequence: TGTGCCAGCAGTTTGGTTCCCTTTGCCGAGACCCAGTACTTC. It yields the protein CASSLVPFAETQYF. The chain is built from TRBV27 and TRBJ2-5, with D uncertain. Trimming cost V 3 bases and J 5 bases, with 13 bases left between them. Germline assignment: CDR1 MNHEY and CDR2 SMNVEV (reference sequence). CDR3 length: 14 amino acids.

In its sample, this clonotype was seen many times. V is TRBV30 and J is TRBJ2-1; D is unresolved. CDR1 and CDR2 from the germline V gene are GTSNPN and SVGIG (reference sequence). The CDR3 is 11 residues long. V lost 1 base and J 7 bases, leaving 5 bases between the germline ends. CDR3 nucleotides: TGTGCCTGGAGTGATGGGAATGAGCAGTTCTTC. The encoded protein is CAWSDGNEQFF.

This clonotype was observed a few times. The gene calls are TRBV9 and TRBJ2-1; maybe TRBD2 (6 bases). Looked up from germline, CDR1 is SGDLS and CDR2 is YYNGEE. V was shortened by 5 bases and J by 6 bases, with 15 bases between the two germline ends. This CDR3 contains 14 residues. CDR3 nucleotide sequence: TGTGCCAGCAGGGGGGGTCCTCCCGGCAATGAGCAGTTCTTC. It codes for CASRGGPPGNEQFF.

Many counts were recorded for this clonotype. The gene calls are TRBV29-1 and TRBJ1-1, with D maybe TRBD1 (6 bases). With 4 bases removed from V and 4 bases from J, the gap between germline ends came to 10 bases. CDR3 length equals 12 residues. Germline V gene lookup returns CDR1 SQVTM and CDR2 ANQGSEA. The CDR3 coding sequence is TGCAGCGTTGGCGGGGGCGTCACTGAAGCTTTCTTT. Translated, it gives CSVGGGVTEAFF.

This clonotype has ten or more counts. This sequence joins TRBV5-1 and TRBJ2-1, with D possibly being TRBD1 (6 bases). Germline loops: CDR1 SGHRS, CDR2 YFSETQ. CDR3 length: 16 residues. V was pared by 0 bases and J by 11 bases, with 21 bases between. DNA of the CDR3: TGCGCCAGCAGCTTGGCCGGCGCCCTCCGACAGGAGAAGCAGTTCTTC. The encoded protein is CASSLAGALRQEKQFF.

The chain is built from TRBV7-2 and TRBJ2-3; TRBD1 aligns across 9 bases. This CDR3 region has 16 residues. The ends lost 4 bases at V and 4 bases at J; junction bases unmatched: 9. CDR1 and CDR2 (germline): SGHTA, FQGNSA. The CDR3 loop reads CASSSGDRVLSDTQYF. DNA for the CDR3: TGTGCCAGCAGCTCGGGGGACAGGGTTTTGTCAGATACGCAGTATTTT. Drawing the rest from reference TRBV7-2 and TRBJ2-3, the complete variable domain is GAGVSQSPSNKVTEKGKDVELRCDPISGHTALYWYRQSLGQGLEFLIYFQGNSAPDKSGLPSDRFSAERTGGSVSTLTIQRTQQEDSAVYLCASSSGDRVLSDTQYFGPGTRLTVL.

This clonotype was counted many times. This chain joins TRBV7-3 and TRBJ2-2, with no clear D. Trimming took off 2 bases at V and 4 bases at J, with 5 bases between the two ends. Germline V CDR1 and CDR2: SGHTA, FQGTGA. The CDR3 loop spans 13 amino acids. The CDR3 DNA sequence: TGTGCCAGCAGCTTACTCGGCACCGGGGAGCTGTTTTTT. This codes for CASSLLGTGELFF.

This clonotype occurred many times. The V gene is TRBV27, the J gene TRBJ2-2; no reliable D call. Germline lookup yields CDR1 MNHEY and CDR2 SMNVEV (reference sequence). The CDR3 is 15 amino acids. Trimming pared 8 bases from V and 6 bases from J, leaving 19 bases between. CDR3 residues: CASGRGTDFPGELFF. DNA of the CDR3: TGTGCCAGCGGCCGAGGAACCGACTTCCCCGGGGAGCTGTTTTTT.